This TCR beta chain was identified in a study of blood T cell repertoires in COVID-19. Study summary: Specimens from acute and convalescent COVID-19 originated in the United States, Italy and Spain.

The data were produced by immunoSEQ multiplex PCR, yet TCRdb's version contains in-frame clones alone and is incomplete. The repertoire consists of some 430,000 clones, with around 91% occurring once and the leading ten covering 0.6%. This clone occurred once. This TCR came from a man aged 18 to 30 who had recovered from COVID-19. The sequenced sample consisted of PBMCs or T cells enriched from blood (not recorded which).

The CDR3 region is CASNAGPEKLFF. The CDR3 DNA follows: TGTGCCAGCAACGCGGGTCCTGAAAAACTGTTTTTT. This rearrangement joins TRBV2 to TRBJ1-4; D gene ambiguous. V dropped 7 bases and J dropped 7 bases, with 10 bases sitting between them. This CDR3 has 12 residues. CDR1 is SNHLY and CDR2 is FYNNEI in the germline V gene. Supplemented by reference TRBV2 and TRBJ1-4, the full variable domain reads EPEVTQTPSHQVTQMGQEVILRCVPISNHLYFYWYRQILGQKVEFLVSFYNNEISEKSEIFDDQFSVERPDGSNFTLKIRSTKLEDSAMYFCASNAGPEKLFFGSGTQLSVL.